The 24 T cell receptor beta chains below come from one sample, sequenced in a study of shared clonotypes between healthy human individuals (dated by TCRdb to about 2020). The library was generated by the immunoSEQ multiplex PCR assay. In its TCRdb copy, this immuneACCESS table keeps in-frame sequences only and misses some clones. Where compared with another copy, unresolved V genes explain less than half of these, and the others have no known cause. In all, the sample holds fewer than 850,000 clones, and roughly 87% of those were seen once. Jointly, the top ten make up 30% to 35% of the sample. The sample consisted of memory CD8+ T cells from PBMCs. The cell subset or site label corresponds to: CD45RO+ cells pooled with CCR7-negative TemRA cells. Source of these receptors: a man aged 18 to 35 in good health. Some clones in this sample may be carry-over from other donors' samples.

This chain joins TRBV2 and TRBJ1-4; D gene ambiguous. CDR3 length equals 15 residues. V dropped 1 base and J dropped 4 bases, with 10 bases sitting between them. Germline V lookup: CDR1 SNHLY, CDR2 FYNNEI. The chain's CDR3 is CASSEGAANNEKLFF. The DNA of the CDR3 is TGTGCCAGCAGTGAAGGGGCAGCTAATAATGAAAAACTGTTTTTT.

CDR3 amino acids: CASSLARDKIGQFF. The CDR3 DNA sequence: TGTGCCAGCAGCTTAGCGCGGGACAAAATAGGGCAGTTCTTC. The rearrangement uses TRBV7-9 and TRBJ2-1; D tentatively reads TRBD1 or TRBD2 (6 bases each). CDR1 and CDR2 (germline): SEHNR, FQNEAQ (reference sequence). The CDR3 covers 14 residues. The V and J ends lost 0 bases and 12 bases respectively, with 15 bases between them.

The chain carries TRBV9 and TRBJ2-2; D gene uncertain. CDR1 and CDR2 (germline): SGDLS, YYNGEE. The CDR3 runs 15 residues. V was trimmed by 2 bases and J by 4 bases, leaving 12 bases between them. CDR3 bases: TGTGCCAGCAGCGTTTCGGCAGGATTCACCGGGGAGCTGTTTTTT. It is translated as CASSVSAGFTGELFF.

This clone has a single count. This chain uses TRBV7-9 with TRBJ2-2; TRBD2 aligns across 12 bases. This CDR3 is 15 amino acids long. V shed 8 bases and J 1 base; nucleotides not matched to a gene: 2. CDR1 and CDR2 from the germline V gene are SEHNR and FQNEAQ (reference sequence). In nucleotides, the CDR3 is TGTGCCAGCTGGGGACTAGCGGGGAACACCGGGGAGCTGTTTTTT. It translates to CASWGLAGNTGELFF. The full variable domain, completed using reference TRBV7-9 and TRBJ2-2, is DTGVSQNPRHKITKRGQNVTFRCDPISEHNRLYWYRQTLGQGPEFLTYFQNEAQLEKSRLLSDRFSAERPKGSFSTLEIQRTEQGDSAMYLCASWGLAGNTGELFFGEGSRLTVL.

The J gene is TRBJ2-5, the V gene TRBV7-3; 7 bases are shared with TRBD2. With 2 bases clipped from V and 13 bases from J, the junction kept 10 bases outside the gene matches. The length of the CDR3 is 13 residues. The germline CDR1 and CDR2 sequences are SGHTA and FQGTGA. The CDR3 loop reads CASSLSAGDDRYF. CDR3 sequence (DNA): TGTGCCAGCAGCTTATCTGCGGGAGATGATCGGTACTTC.

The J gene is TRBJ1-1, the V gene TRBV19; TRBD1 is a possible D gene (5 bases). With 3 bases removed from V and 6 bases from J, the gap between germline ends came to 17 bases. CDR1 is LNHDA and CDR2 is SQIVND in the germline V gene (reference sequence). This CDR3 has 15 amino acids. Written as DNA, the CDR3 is TGTGCCAGTAGTATCCGGGGAAACTGGGGCCCTGAAGCTTTCTTT. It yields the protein CASSIRGNWGPEAFF.

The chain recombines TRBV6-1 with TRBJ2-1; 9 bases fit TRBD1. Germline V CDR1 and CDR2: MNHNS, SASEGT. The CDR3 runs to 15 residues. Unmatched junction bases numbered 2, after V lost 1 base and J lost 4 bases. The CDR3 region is CASSEGTGAYNEQFF. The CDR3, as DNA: TGTGCCAGCAGTGAAGGGACAGGGGCATACAATGAGCAGTTCTTC.

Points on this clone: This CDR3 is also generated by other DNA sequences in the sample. The CDR3 loop reads CATSSTRDSQETQYF. CDR3 sequence (DNA): TGTGCCACCAGCAGCACCCGGGACAGTCAAGAGACCCAGTACTTC. This chain connects TRBV15 to TRBJ2-5; 7 bases match TRBD1. This CDR3 contains 15 residues. Germline lookup yields CDR1 LNHNV and CDR2 YYDKDF (reference sequence). The ends lost 3 bases at V and 2 bases at J; junction bases unmatched: 6.

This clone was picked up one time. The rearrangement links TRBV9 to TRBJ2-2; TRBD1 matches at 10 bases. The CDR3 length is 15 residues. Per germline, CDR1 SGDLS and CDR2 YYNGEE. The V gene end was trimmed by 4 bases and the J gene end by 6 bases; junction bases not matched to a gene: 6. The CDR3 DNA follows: TGTGCCAGCAGCACTCCGGACAGGGGGGCCGGGGAGCTGTTTTTT. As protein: CASSTPDRGAGELFF.

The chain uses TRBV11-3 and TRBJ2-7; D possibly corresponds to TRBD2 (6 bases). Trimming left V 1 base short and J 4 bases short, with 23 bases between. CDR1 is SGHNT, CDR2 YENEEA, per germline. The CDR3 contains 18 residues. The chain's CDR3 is CASSLVSGGTRRWYEQYF. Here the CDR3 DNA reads TGTGCCAGCAGCTTAGTAAGTGGCGGGACCCGCCGGTGGTACGAGCAGTACTTC.

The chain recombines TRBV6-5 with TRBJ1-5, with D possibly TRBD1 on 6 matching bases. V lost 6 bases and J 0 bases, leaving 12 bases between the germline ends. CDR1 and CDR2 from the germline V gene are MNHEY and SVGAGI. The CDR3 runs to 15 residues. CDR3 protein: CASRPDSYSNQPQHF. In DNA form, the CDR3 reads TGTGCCAGCAGACCGGACAGCTATAGCAATCAGCCCCAGCATTTT.

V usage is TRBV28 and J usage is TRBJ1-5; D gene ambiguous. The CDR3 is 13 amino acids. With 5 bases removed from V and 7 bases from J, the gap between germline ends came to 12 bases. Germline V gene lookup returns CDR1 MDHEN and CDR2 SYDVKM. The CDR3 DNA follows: TGTGCCAGCAGTATTACAGAGGTCCAGCCCCAGCATTTT. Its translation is CASSITEVQPQHF.

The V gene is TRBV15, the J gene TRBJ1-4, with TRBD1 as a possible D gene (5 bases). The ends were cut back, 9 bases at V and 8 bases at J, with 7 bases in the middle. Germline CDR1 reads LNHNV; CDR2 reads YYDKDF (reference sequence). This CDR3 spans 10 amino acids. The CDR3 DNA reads TGTGCCACAGGGGCCGAAAAACTGTTTTTT. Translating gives CATGAEKLFF.

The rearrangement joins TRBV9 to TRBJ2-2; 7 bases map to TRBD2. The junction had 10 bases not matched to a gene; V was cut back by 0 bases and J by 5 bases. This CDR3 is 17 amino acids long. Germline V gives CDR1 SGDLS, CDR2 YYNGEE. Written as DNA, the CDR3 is TGTGCCAGCAGCGTAGAAAGGGCGGGAGTATCGACCGGGGAGCTGTTTTTT. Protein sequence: CASSVERAGVSTGELFF.

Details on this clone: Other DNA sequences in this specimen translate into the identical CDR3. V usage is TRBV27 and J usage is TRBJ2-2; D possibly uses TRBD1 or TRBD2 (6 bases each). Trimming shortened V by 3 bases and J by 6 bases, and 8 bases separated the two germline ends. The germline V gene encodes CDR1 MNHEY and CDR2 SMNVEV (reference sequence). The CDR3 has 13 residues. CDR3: CASSLRGAGELFF. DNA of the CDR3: TGTGCCAGCAGTTTGAGGGGGGCCGGGGAGCTGTTTTTT.

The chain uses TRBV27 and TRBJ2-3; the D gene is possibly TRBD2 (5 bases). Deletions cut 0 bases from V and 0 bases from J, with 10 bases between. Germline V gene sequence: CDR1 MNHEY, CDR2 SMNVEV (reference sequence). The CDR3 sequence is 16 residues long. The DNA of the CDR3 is TGTGCCAGCAGTTTATCTTTCCGGGGAAGCACAGATACGCAGTATTTT. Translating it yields CASSLSFRGSTDTQYF.

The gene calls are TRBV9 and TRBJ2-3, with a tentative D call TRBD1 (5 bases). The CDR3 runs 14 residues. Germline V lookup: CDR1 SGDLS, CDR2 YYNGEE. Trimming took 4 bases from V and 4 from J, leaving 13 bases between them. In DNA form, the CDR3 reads TGTGCCAGCAGCTCCCGTGTGGGGCCAGATACGCAGTATTTT. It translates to CASSSRVGPDTQYF.

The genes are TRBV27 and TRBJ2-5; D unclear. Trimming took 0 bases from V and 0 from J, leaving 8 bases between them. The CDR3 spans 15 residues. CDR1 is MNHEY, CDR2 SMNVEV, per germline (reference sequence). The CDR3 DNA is TGTGCCAGCAGTTTATCGGCAGAATACCAAGAGACCCAGTACTTC. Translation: CASSLSAEYQETQYF.

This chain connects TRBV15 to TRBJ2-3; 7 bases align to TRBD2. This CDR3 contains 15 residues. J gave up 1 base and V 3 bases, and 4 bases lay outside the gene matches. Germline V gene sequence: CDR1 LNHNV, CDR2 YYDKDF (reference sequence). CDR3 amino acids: CATSRGRGGTDTQYF. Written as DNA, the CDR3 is TGTGCCACCAGCAGGGGCCGGGGGGGCACAGATACGCAGTATTTT. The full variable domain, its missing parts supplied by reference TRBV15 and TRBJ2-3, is DAMVIQNPRYQVTQFGKPVTLSCSQTLNHNVMYWYQQKSSQAPKLLFHYYDKDFNNEADTPDNFQSRRPNTSFCFLDIRSPGLGDTAMYLCATSRGRGGTDTQYFGPGTRLTVL.

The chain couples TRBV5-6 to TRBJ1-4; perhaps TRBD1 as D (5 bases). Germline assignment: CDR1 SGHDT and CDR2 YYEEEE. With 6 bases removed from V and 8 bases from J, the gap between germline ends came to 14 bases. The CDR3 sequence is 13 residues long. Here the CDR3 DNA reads TGTGCCAGCACCTCCGGGGCAGGCGAAAAACTGTTTTTT. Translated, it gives CASTSGAGEKLFF.

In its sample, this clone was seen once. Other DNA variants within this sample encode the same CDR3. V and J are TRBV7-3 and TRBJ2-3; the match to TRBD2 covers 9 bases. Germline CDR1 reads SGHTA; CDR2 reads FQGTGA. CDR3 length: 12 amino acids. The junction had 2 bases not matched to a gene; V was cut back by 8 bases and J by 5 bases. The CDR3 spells CASGAGGDTQYF. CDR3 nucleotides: TGTGCCAGCGGAGCGGGGGGAGATACGCAGTATTTT.

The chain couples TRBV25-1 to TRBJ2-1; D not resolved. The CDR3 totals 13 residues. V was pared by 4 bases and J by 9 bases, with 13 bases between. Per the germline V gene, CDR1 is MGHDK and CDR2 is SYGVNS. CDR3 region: CASSAGYVGEQFF. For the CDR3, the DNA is TGTGCCAGCAGTGCCGGGTACGTCGGTGAGCAGTTCTTC.

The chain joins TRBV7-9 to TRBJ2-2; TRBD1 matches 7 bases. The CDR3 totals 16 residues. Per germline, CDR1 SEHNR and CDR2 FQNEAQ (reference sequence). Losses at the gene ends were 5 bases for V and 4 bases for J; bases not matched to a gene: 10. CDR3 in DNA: TGTGCCAGCAGCCAGGGGGTGCAGGGAAGCACCGGGGAGCTGTTTTTT. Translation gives CASSQGVQGSTGELFF.

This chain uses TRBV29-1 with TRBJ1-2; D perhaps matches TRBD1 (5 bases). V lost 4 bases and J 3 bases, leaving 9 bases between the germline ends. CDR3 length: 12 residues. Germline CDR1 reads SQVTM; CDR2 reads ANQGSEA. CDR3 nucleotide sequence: TGCAGCGTTGGTGCAGGGTACTATGGCTACACCTTC. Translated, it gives CSVGAGYYGYTF. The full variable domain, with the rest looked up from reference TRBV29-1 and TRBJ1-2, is SAVISQKPSRDICQRGTSLTIQCQVDSQVTMMFWYRQQPGQSLTLIATANQGSEATYESGFVIDKFPISRPNLTFSTLTVSNMSPEDSSIYLCSVGAGYYGYTFGSGTRLTVV.